This T cell receptor beta chain was identified in a study of beta chain features in type 1 diabetes. Study details: There was similarity between patients and healthy donors in age, gender and cell yields. Study-wide findings and caveats: Within each of all four CD4+ subsets, Type 1 diabetes patients had TCRB CDR3s that were moderately but significantly shorter.

Expressed TCRB transcripts were sequenced because the isolated RNA had all been reverse transcribed beforehand. Assay used: immunoSEQ multiplex PCR; TCRdb lists only in-frame clones, some missing. This table holds around 160,000 clones, 8.5% to 10% found once. The CDR3 has 15 amino acids. CDR1 and CDR2 from the germline V gene are MNHEY and SMNVEV (reference sequence). With 5 bases clipped from V and 6 bases from J, the junction kept 8 bases outside the gene matches. A word on this clone: The target antigen is unknown.

V usage is TRBV27 and J usage is TRBJ1-5; 9 nucleotides agree with TRBD1. Material: central memory CD4+ T cells from blood. The sequence came from a woman aged 25 to 39 with type 1 diabetes. The CDR3 region is CASSPDRGFSQPQHF. As DNA, the CDR3 is TGTGCCAGCAGTCCTGACAGGGGGTTCAGTCAGCCCCAGCATTTT.